Listed here are 14 T cell receptor beta chains from one sample, sequenced in a study of blood T cell repertoires in COVID-19 (dated by TCRdb to the early 2020s). Receptor libraries were prepared by the immunoSEQ multiplex PCR assay. TCRdb provides this immuneACCESS table in a form limited to in-frame rearrangements. Some clones are lacking; in checked studies, under half of them reflect an unresolved V gene, and why the rest are absent is not known. The sample profile shows 290,000 or so clones; roughly nine tenths of them were found once. The biggest ten clones account for around 2.1% of the sample. The sequenced sample consisted of peripheral blood. The origin of the receptors is a man in his late teens or twenties with active or convalescent COVID-19.

The chain combines TRBV5-4 with TRBJ1-1; D ambiguous. The CDR3 consists of 12 residues. Between the trimmed V and J ends, which lost 3 bases and 1 base, there was a span of 4 bases. Germline V gives CDR1 SGHNT, CDR2 YYREEE (reference sequence). CDR3 in DNA: TGTGCCAGCAGCTCGGGGAACACTGAAGCTTTCTTT. This codes for CASSSGNTEAFF. Variable domain in full (rest from reference TRBV5-4 and TRBJ1-1): ETGVTQSPTHLIKTRGQQVTLRCSSQSGHNTVSWYQQALGQGPQFIFQYYREEENGRGNFPPRFSGLQFPNYSSELNVNALELDDSALYLCASSSGNTEAFFGQGTRLTVV.

The rearrangement joins TRBV27 to TRBJ1-1, with TRBD1 identical over 8 bases. This CDR3 is 17 amino acids long. V trimming: 5 bases; J trimming: 0 bases; junction bases outside the gene matches: 11. CDR1 is MNHEY, CDR2 SMNVEV, per germline (reference sequence). The CDR3 DNA is TGTGCCAGCAGTACCCGGACAGGGTGGGGGATGAACACTGAAGCTTTCTTT. Amino acid sequence: CASSTRTGWGMNTEAFF.

This clone was seen more than once but under ten times. The chain joins TRBV18 to TRBJ1-4, with TRBD1 matching 8 bases. The CDR3 has 14 residues. V trimming: 6 bases; J trimming: 7 bases; junction bases outside the gene matches: 7. In germline, CDR1 is KGHSH, CDR2 LQKENI. This chain's CDR3 is CASSQTGTGEKLFF. CDR3 in DNA: TGTGCCAGCTCCCAGACCGGGACAGGTGAAAAACTGTTTTTT. Complete variable domain (other parts from reference TRBV18 and TRBJ1-4): NAGVMQNPRHLVRRRGQEARLRCSPMKGHSHVYWYRQLPEEGLKFMVYLQKENIIDESGMPKERFSAEFPKEGPSILRIQQVVRGDSAAYFCASSQTGTGEKLFFGSGTQLSVL.

The rearrangement joins TRBV2 to TRBJ2-1; weak D call: TRBD2 (5 bases). CDR1 is SNHLY and CDR2 is FYNNEI in the germline V gene. The ends were cut back, 4 bases at V and 6 bases at J, with 7 bases in the middle. The CDR3 is 12 residues long. CDR3 coding DNA: TGTGCCAGCAGTGTTAGCGCCAATGAGCAGTTCTTC. This translates into CASSVSANEQFF. The whole variable domain, remainder taken from reference TRBV2 and TRBJ2-1, is EPEVTQTPSHQVTQMGQEVILRCVPISNHLYFYWYRQILGQKVEFLVSFYNNEISEKSEIFDDQFSVERPDGSNFTLKIRSTKLEDSAMYFCASSVSANEQFFGPGTRLTVL.

The chain uses TRBV28 and TRBJ1-6, with unresolved D. CDR3 length: 12 amino acids. Germline CDR1 and CDR2: MDHEN and SYDVKM. V lost 5 bases and J lost 13, with 12 bases in between. CDR3: CASSLVGSPLHF. The CDR3 DNA follows: TGTGCCAGCAGTCTCGTCGGGTCCCCCCTCCACTTT.

This clone was detected once. The chain links TRBV18 to TRBJ1-2; D is perhaps TRBD1 (5 bases). The germline V and J ends were trimmed by 8 bases and 4 bases, with 20 bases remaining between them. The germline V gene has CDR1 KGHSH and CDR2 LQKENI. The CDR3 extends over 15 amino acids. CDR3 residues: CASRPPGRGGYGYTF. CDR3 nucleotides: TGTGCCAGCCGACCCCCGGGACGGGGAGGCTATGGCTACACCTTC.

CDR3 in amino acids: CASSWTSGYNEQFF. Written as DNA, the CDR3 is TGCGCCAGCAGTTGGACTAGCGGGTACAATGAGCAGTTCTTC. The rearrangement uses TRBV5-1 and TRBJ2-1; TRBD2 matches 11 bases. After removal of 5 bases from V and 4 bases from J, the junction contained 2 bases not matched to a gene. CDR1 is SGHRS, CDR2 YFSETQ, per germline. This CDR3 spans 14 amino acids. The variable domain in full, completed from reference TRBV5-1 and TRBJ2-1, reads KAGVTQTPRYLIKTRGQQVTLSCSPISGHRSVSWYQQTPGQGLQFLFEYFSETQRNKGNFPGRFSGRQFSNSRSEMNVSTLELGDSALYLCASSWTSGYNEQFFGPGTRLTVL.

J is TRBJ2-1 and V is TRBV12-3 or TRBV12-4; unclear D gene. The CDR3 loop spans 11 amino acids. The V gene lost 3 bases and the J gene lost 8 bases, with 5 bases spanning the gap. The CDR3 protein is CASSFSDEQFF. The DNA for the CDR3 is TGTGCCAGCAGTTTTTCCGATGAGCAGTTCTTC.

The chain combines TRBV5-1 with TRBJ2-1, with 7 bases aligning to TRBD1. Losses at the gene ends were 4 bases for V and 0 bases for J; bases not matched to a gene: 10. The CDR3 extends over 17 amino acids. In germline, CDR1 is SGHRS, CDR2 YFSETQ. CDR3 residues: CASSQTTGWLSYNEQFF. DNA for the CDR3: TGCGCCAGCAGCCAAACGACAGGGTGGCTCTCCTACAATGAGCAGTTCTTC. The full variable domain, its missing parts supplied by reference TRBV5-1 and TRBJ2-1, is KAGVTQTPRYLIKTRGQQVTLSCSPISGHRSVSWYQQTPGQGLQFLFEYFSETQRNKGNFPGRFSGRQFSNSRSEMNVSTLELGDSALYLCASSQTTGWLSYNEQFFGPGTRLTVL.

CDR3 sequence reads: CASSSSGGAVTETQYF. CDR3 sequence (DNA): TGTGCCAGCAGCTCTAGCGGGGGGGCCGTAACGGAGACCCAGTACTTC. V is TRBV9 and J is TRBJ2-5; 12 bases are shared with TRBD2. V lost 4 bases to trimming and J lost 5 bases; unmatched junction nucleotides: 9. The CDR3 covers 16 residues. CDR1 and CDR2 (germline): SGDLS, YYNGEE.

V is TRBV27 and J is TRBJ1-1; D is perhaps TRBD1 (6 bases). Germline assignment: CDR1 MNHEY and CDR2 SMNVEV (reference sequence). The CDR3 length is 15 residues. With 2 bases removed from V and 0 bases from J, the gap between germline ends came to 10 bases. For the CDR3, the DNA is TGTGCCAGCAGTTTAATCGCAGGGGTGAACACTGAAGCTTTCTTT. Its translation is CASSLIAGVNTEAFF.

At least ten counts were recorded for this clone. The DNA of the CDR3 is TGTGCCAGCAGCCCGACAGGGGGCAACACCGGGGAGCTGTTTTTT. Amino acid sequence: CASSPTGGNTGELFF. V is TRBV7-3 and J is TRBJ2-2, with TRBD1 matching over 10 bases. The CDR3 sequence is 15 residues long. The V gene end was trimmed by 5 bases and the J gene end by 2 bases; junction bases not matched to a gene: 2. Germline-derived CDR1 and CDR2 are SGHTA and FQGTGA.

This clone was counted only a few times. The genes are TRBV5-1 and TRBJ2-2; tentative D call: TRBD2 (6 bases). The CDR3 runs 14 residues. Germline CDR1 is SGHRS and CDR2 is YFSETQ. Deletions cut 6 bases from V and 4 bases from J, with 13 bases between. This chain's CDR3 is CASTGTAVTGELFF. The CDR3 nucleotides are TGCGCCAGCACCGGGACTGCCGTCACCGGGGAGCTGTTTTTT.

V gene TRBV11-2 combines with J gene TRBJ2-3; D is perhaps TRBD1 (6 bases). Trimming took off 5 bases at V and 3 bases at J, with 12 bases between the two ends. CDR3 length: 14 amino acids. Looked up from germline, CDR1 is SGHAT and CDR2 is FQNNGV. CDR3 protein: CASSLQGKTDTQYF. In DNA, the CDR3 is TGTGCCAGCAGCCTTCAGGGGAAAACAGATACGCAGTATTTT.